This TCR beta chain originates from a study of PD-1 blockade in classical Hodgkin lymphoma (dated by TCRdb to 2019 to 2021). As for the study more broadly: Nivolumab dosing was 3 mg/kg intravenously every 2 weeks, continuing until either disease progression or unacceptable toxicity. To define a peripheral blood immune signature of response to PD-1 blockade in classical Hodgkin lymphoma, the study combined TCR beta sequencing with CyTOF.

The label giving this sample's time point can be read as: cycle 1 day 1 (C1D1), immediately before nivolumab initiation. Relapse after autologous stem cell transplantation had occurred in all trial patients, and cohorts A, B and C were distinguished by prior brentuximab vedotin exposure. The trial cohort comprised more than 55 patients with relapsed/refractory classical Hodgkin lymphoma whose best overall responses were complete response, partial response or progressive disease. In the multi-cohort phase II CheckMate 205 trial, trial patients received single-agent nivolumab. Best overall response was determined by an independent review committee according to the 2007 International Working Group response criteria. Trial PBMCs were obtained immediately prior to nivolumab initiation (C1D1) and on therapy at cycle 2 day 1 and cycle 4 day 1. After peripheral blood was drawn into 8 mL Vacutainer Cell Preparation Tubes, PBMCs were isolated by centrifugation and then cryopreserved.

The study at large found these results: Baseline diversity similar to that of newly diagnosed patients was observed in trial patients achieving complete response, whereas significantly lower diversity was observed in partial responders and progressors. A significant rise by C4D1 was seen in CD4+ but not CD8+ TCR diversity (p=0.0027 vs p=0.16), with the rise being most apparent in complete responders (p=0.02). Diversity was lower in patients who began nivolumab less than 1 year after ASCT, so these patients were left out of later analyses to avoid confounding by immune reconstitution. Newly diagnosed patients were reported to have lower baseline TCR diversity than healthy donors, and relapsed/refractory patients were reported to have lower baseline TCR diversity still. Only a single clinical trial cohort was studied, and what caused the repertoire differences, possibly disease activity or prior therapy, remained undefined.

This clone came up a few times. Its antigen has not been determined. No qualities accompany the bases; no much larger clone lies one base away. Genomic DNA was extracted with the Qiagen DNeasy kit from unsorted PBMCs and from negatively selected CD4+ and CD8+ fractions. Using primers that anneal to V and J segments, immunoSEQ multiplex PCR amplified the TCR beta CDR3 regions. Amplification bias was minimized using a synthetic immune receptor repertoire, and residual bias was removed computationally after sequencing. The study's processing was this. Custom Python scripts were used to quantify repertoire diversity as the Shannon entropy index. Unsorted, CD4+ and CD8+ repertoires were examined separately, except in combined analyses, for which CD4+ and CD8+ sequences were merged in silico. A clone counted as expanded when the clone's frequency after treatment rose at least 2-fold relative to C1D1, and clones undetected at baseline were given a pseudocount of 0.5. Clones with 0 or 1 copy at C1D1 were defined as singleton clones, while clones with 2 or more copies were defined as non-singleton clones. Clones expanded in unsorted samples were annotated as CD4+, CD8+ or unknown by matching protein sequences in sorted samples from the same patient. Diversity changes from C1D1 to C4D1 were tested in paired samples using Wilcoxon tests. This immuneACCESS table, as held by TCRdb, lists in-frame sequences with V and J called but not all clones. Of the missing ones, under half trace to an unresolved V gene in checked studies; the others have no known cause. D and trimming come from the DNA, and the V and J calls and clone size come from that table. This sample holds 7,500 to 8,000 clones; approximately 79% were observed only once. The ten largest clones take up more than 12% of the sample.

The CDR3 runs 15 residues from the cysteine to the phenylalanine. Only the CDR3 DNA stays, 45 bases, in frame from base 1. CDR1 and CDR2 (SGHVS, FNYEAQ) derive from the germline V gene. V sheds 1 base and J sheds 0 bases, leaving 8 bases between their ends. The source of this sequence is a human donor with classical Hodgkin lymphoma. The chain is encoded by TRBV7-6 joined to TRBJ2-3; no D gene can be assigned with confidence. The input for sequencing was peripheral blood mononuclear cells (PBMCs), taken at baseline. Read as DNA, the sequence is TGTGCCAGCAGCTTAGGAGCGCTGAGCACAGATACGCAGTATTTT. Its coded protein is CASSLGALSTDTQYF.